The text below deals with one TCR beta chain. The target of this receptor is not known. One base away there is no much larger clone; base qualities are not given. The donors belonged to the validation cohort of approximately 130 subjects, which was separate from the roughly 670-subject first cohort. CDR1 is given as ENHRY and CDR2 as SYGVKD, both from the germline V gene. Trimming takes 6 bases from V and 0 bases from J, and the germline ends sit 14 bases apart. The CDR3 goes from the cysteine to the phenylalanine over 15 residues. The entry retains the CDR3 DNA only, 45 bases that are in frame from base 1. Libraries were constructed by the immunoSEQ multiplex PCR assay. The study's processing was this. A statistical classification framework was built for diagnosing cytomegalovirus status from the catalog of TCR beta chain sequences. In its TCRdb copy, this immuneACCESS table keeps in-frame sequences only and misses some clones. Where compared with another copy, unresolved V genes explain less than half of these, and the others have no known cause. That table supplies the V and J calls and clone size; D and trimming were determined from the DNA. A total of hundreds of thousands of clones appear in this sample, around 87% of them only once. Jointly, the top ten make up more than 1.5% of the sample.

These data come from a study of cytomegalovirus exposure and HLA in healthy donors listed by TCRdb under 2017. With respect to the entire study: The 650 to 750 repertoires of the first cohort and the roughly 120 validation repertoires were produced on the same platform, according to a later analysis. Besides the first cohort of more than 650 subjects, a separate validation cohort made up of over 100 different subjects was used. The study aimed to test whether cataloging public T cell receptors could reveal signatures of past pathogen exposure. To predict cytomegalovirus infection status, the study brought together high-throughput TCR immunosequencing, statistical association of individual TCRs with disease status, and machine learning. General conclusions and limits of the study: In a later analysis, TCRs clustered in the first cohort were found to also tend to co-occur in the 110 or so validation repertoires, with approximately 95% of cluster scores above 0. In vitro tests confirmed that a few of the cytomegalovirus-associated TCR beta chains recognize cytomegalovirus antigens. All 120 or so repertoires were used to score co-occurrence in the validation cohort in a later analysis, because that analysis had no HLA typing for the cohort. The classifier was reported to diagnose cytomegalovirus status with high specificity and sensitivity in both the original and validation cohorts. In the study, some 180 TCR beta chains were listed as associated with cytomegalovirus. It was suggested by the authors that the approach could potentially be generalized to other disease states and immunological phenotypes. Most TCR sequences were observed very rarely across donors, whereas some public TCRs were present in many individuals.

The receptor chain draws on TRBV10-3 and TRBJ1-1; a weak D assignment points to TRBD1 (6 bases agree). What was sequenced was PBMCs. The receptor was derived from a woman aged 18 to 35 in good health and CMV-seropositive. DNA sequence: TGTGCCATCAGAACCCGGGGACACATGAACACTGAAGCTTTCTTT. Translated, this gives CAIRTRGHMNTEAFF.